These 27 T cell receptor beta chains were sequenced from one sample in a study of shared clonotypes between healthy human individuals. Only in-frame clones appear in the TCRdb table, and some are missing; sequencing was by immunoSEQ multiplex PCR. This sample has hundreds of thousands of clones, with more than 70% found just once. The sequencing sample was made of PBMCs. The receptors stem from a woman aged 40 to 50 in good health. Some clones in this sample may be carry-over from other donors' samples.

This chain connects TRBV5-1 to TRBJ2-3; TRBD1 aligns across 10 bases. The junction had 2 bases not matched to a gene; V was cut back by 2 bases and J by 5 bases. There are 14 residues in the CDR3. Germline V gene data show CDR1 as SGHRS and CDR2 as YFSETQ. CDR3 in DNA: TGCGCCAGCAGCTTTGGACAGGGGGAAGATACGCAGTATTTT. The encoded protein is CASSFGQGEDTQYF.

The chain couples TRBV19 to TRBJ2-3; possible D gene TRBD2, 7 bases. There are 14 residues in the CDR3. Germline CDR1 reads LNHDA; CDR2 reads SQIVND (reference sequence). Deletions cut 5 bases from V and 3 bases from J, with 12 bases between. CDR3 sequence reads: CASSQGRGTDTQYF. Here the CDR3 DNA reads TGTGCCAGTAGTCAGGGGAGGGGTACAGATACGCAGTATTTT.

The chain has TRBV19 and TRBJ2-2; tentative D call: TRBD1 (7 bases). This CDR3 is built from 14 residues. CDR1 is LNHDA and CDR2 is SQIVND in the germline V gene (reference sequence). The germline V and J ends were trimmed by 7 bases and 6 bases, with 15 bases remaining between them. DNA of the CDR3: TGTGCCAGTAAAATCGGAGGGGGCGCCGGGGAGCTGTTTTTT. Encoded protein: CASKIGGGAGELFF.

In the case of this clone: With a much larger clone just one base away, this may be a read error. The chain joins TRBV6-5 to TRBJ1-2, with D unclear. This CDR3 is built from 13 residues. Germline CDR1 MNHEY, CDR2 SVGAGI. The CDR3 DNA sequence: TGTACCACCTCCCCCCCGGGTAACTATGGCTACACCTTC. As protein: CTTSPPGNYGYTF.

The gene calls are TRBV29-1 and TRBJ2-1; TRBD2 aligns across 13 bases. Losses at the gene ends were 7 bases for V and 6 bases for J; bases not matched to a gene: 3. The CDR3 loop spans 13 amino acids. Germline CDR1 and CDR2: SQVTM and ANQGSEA. The DNA for the CDR3 is TGCAGCGGGGGGACTAGCGGGGCCAATGAGCAGTTCTTC. Its translation is CSGGTSGANEQFF.

The chain has TRBV19 and TRBJ2-5, with 9 bases fitting TRBD2. This CDR3 contains 17 residues. Germline V gene lookup returns CDR1 LNHDA and CDR2 SQIVND (reference sequence). The trim removed 4 bases at V and 2 bases at J, leaving 11 bases unmatched. The CDR3 loop reads CASSTHSSGARQETQYF. The CDR3 bases are TGTGCCAGTAGTACACACTCTAGCGGGGCTCGGCAAGAGACCCAGTACTTC. Variable domain in full (rest from reference TRBV19 and TRBJ2-5): DGGITQSPKYLFRKEGQNVTLSCEQNLNHDAMYWYRQDPGQGLRLIYYSQIVNDFQKGDIAEGYSVSREKKESFPLTVTSAQKNPTAFYLCASSTHSSGARQETQYFGPGTRLLVL.

At least ten counts were recorded for this clone. The genes are TRBV2 and TRBJ2-1; TRBD1 might be the D (5 bases). The germline V and J ends were trimmed by 2 bases and 4 bases, with 15 bases remaining between them. This CDR3 region has 16 residues. Germline V gene data show CDR1 as SNHLY and CDR2 as FYNNEI. CDR3 loop: CASSEWGLSLYNEQFF. The CDR3 DNA reads TGTGCCAGCAGTGAATGGGGCCTTTCCCTTTACAATGAGCAGTTCTTC.

Comments on this clone: The likely explanation is a read error, given a far larger clone one base away. Additional DNA sequences in this sample encode the identical CDR3. The chain uses TRBV4-1 and TRBJ2-3; a weak D match, TRBD1 (6 bases). The germline V gene has CDR1 MGHRA and CDR2 YSYEKL. The CDR3 sequence is 13 residues long. The CDR3 DNA reads TGCGCCAGCAGCCACCCCCGGACAGATACACAGTATTTT. It is translated as CASSHPRTDTQYF.

CDR3 residues: CASSTGLPGETQYF. CDR3 in DNA: TGCGCCAGCAGCACGGGACTCCCCGGGGAGACCCAGTACTTC. The chain uses TRBV5-1 and TRBJ2-5; tentative D call: TRBD2 (6 bases). The CDR3 consists of 14 residues. The ends were cut back, 4 bases at V and 5 bases at J, with 15 bases in the middle. Germline V gene sequence: CDR1 SGHRS, CDR2 YFSETQ.

The rearrangement links TRBV4-2 to TRBJ1-3; 8 bases fit TRBD1. Germline CDR1 LGHNA, CDR2 YNFKEQ. The length of the CDR3 is 15 residues. The V gene end was trimmed by 4 bases and the J gene end by 3 bases; junction bases not matched to a gene: 5. This CDR3 is CASSPGRGLGNTIYF. Written as DNA, the CDR3 is TGTGCCAGCAGCCCTGGCAGGGGGCTTGGAAACACCATATATTTT.

The gene calls are TRBV19 and TRBJ1-2, with 9 bases identical to TRBD1. The CDR3 spans 13 residues. Germline-derived CDR1 and CDR2 are LNHDA and SQIVND (reference sequence). Losses at the gene ends were 6 bases for V and 5 bases for J; bases not matched to a gene: 4. The CDR3 spells CASSRTGEYGYTF. The DNA of the CDR3 is TGTGCCAGTAGCAGGACAGGGGAATATGGCTACACCTTC.

This sequence joins TRBV19 and TRBJ1-4; D perhaps matches TRBD1 (5 bases). Per the germline V gene, CDR1 is LNHDA and CDR2 is SQIVND (reference sequence). Trimming cost V 3 bases and J 7 bases, with 15 bases left between them. The CDR3 spans 15 residues. The CDR3 here is CASSISGTGGEKLFF. The DNA for the CDR3 is TGTGCCAGTAGTATTTCCGGAACGGGGGGTGAAAAACTGTTTTTT.

V is TRBV19 and J is TRBJ2-7, with 11 nucleotides matching TRBD1. V was pared by 10 bases and J by 3 bases, with 8 bases of the junction left unmatched. This CDR3 is built from 14 residues. Germline V gene data show CDR1 as LNHDA and CDR2 as SQIVND (reference sequence). For the CDR3, the DNA is TGTGCCACCAACCCGGGACAGGGGGGCTACGAGCAGTACTTC. It codes for CATNPGQGGYEQYF.

The rearrangement joins TRBV18 to TRBJ1-1, with no clear D. This CDR3 comprises 13 residues. Germline V gene lookup returns CDR1 KGHSH and CDR2 LQKENI. Trimming removed 3 bases at V and 11 bases at J, with 16 bases between. This CDR3 reads CASSPGAETKAFF. The CDR3 DNA follows: TGTGCCAGCTCACCGGGAGCCGAAACCAAGGCTTTCTTT.

This sequence joins TRBV5-1 and TRBJ1-6; D gene unclear. CDR1 and CDR2 (germline): SGHRS, YFSETQ. This CDR3 spans 14 amino acids. Trimming pared 0 bases from V and 8 bases from J, leaving 9 bases between. CDR3 bases: TGCGCCAGCAGCTTGGGGGAGGGTTATTCACCCCTCCACTTT. Translation: CASSLGEGYSPLHF.

This clone has only one observation. Other nucleotide sequences from this sample produce the same CDR3. The chain employs TRBV4-3 and TRBJ2-7; no definite D call. V was shortened by 0 bases and J by 7 bases, with 19 bases between the two germline ends. Germline assignment: CDR1 LGHNA and CDR2 YSLEER. This CDR3 has 16 residues. CDR3 in DNA: TGCGCCAGCAGCCAAGATCTGGGCGGAAGGGCGCGGGAGCAGTACTTC. It specifies CASSQDLGGRAREQYF.

V and J are TRBV7-2 and TRBJ2-2; 7 bases match TRBD2. The CDR3 covers 13 residues. CDR1 is SGHTA and CDR2 is FQGNSA in the germline V gene. J was trimmed by 6 bases and V by 8 bases; bases with no gene match: 6. CDR3 sequence: CASEYGRAGELFF. CDR3 DNA: TGTGCCAGCGAATATGGGAGGGCCGGGGAGCTGTTTTTT.

This chain uses TRBV27 with TRBJ2-1; 9 bases agree with TRBD1. The CDR3 is made up of 15 amino acids. Germline V lookup: CDR1 MNHEY, CDR2 SMNVEV (reference sequence). With V trimmed by 6 bases and J by 6 bases, 9 bases remained unmatched. The CDR3 here is CASRGGTGRSNEQFF. CDR3 nucleotide sequence: TGTGCCAGCAGGGGCGGGACAGGGAGATCCAATGAGCAGTTCTTC.

This rearrangement joins TRBV2 to TRBJ2-2, with D perhaps TRBD1 (5 bases). The V end lost 2 bases, the J end lost 2 bases, and 12 bases lay between the germline ends. This CDR3 is 16 amino acids long. Germline V gives CDR1 SNHLY, CDR2 FYNNEI. The CDR3: CASSEQGTLNTGELFF. In DNA form, the CDR3 reads TGTGCCAGCAGTGAACAGGGTACTTTAAACACCGGGGAGCTGTTTTTT.

The gene calls are TRBV7-9 and TRBJ1-2, with TRBD1 matching 11 bases. CDR1 and CDR2 from the germline V gene are SEHNR and FQNEAQ (reference sequence). The CDR3 loop spans 16 amino acids. V lost 2 bases to trimming and J lost 4 bases; unmatched junction nucleotides: 6. The CDR3 sequence: CASSLPWTGGPYGYTF. CDR3 coding DNA: TGTGCCAGCAGCTTACCTTGGACAGGGGGCCCCTATGGCTACACCTTC.

A word on this clone: This likely came from a read error, as a far larger clone is one base away. The identical CDR3 is also encoded by other nucleotide sequences in the sample. This sequence joins TRBV9 and TRBJ1-5, with D possibly being TRBD1 (5 bases). Germline V CDR1 and CDR2: SGDLS, YYNGEE. With 0 bases removed from V and 2 bases from J, the gap between germline ends came to 15 bases. This CDR3 is built from 17 residues. CDR3 region: CASSVVGTRERNQPQHF. CDR3 in DNA: TGTGCCAGCAGCGTAGTTGGCACCAGGGAGCGCAATCAGCCCCAGCATTTT.

This clone was seen only a few times. The rearrangement uses TRBV5-4 and TRBJ2-7; D is tentatively TRBD1 or TRBD2 (5 bases each). The CDR3 contains 14 residues. V lost 4 bases, J lost 2 bases, and 13 bases lay in between. Germline CDR1 SGHNT, CDR2 YYREEE (reference sequence). The CDR3 loop is CASSGDPTAYEQYF. Here the CDR3 DNA reads TGTGCCAGCAGCGGGGACCCGACTGCCTACGAGCAGTACTTC.

The chain carries TRBV5-1 and TRBJ1-4; the D gene is possibly TRBD1 (6 bases). The CDR3 spans 15 residues. The germline CDR1 and CDR2 sequences are SGHRS and YFSETQ. V lost 4 bases, J lost 6 bases, and 16 bases lay in between. The CDR3 here is CASSLQTGWDEKLFF. The CDR3 coding sequence is TGCGCCAGCAGCCTCCAAACAGGGTGGGATGAAAAACTGTTTTTT.

This clone showed up just a few times. The J gene is TRBJ2-4, the V gene TRBV5-1, with 8 bases that match TRBD2. CDR3 length: 14 residues. Germline V gives CDR1 SGHRS, CDR2 YFSETQ. The ends lost 0 bases at V and 7 bases at J; junction bases unmatched: 3. The CDR3 spells CASSLEGGRNIQYF. In DNA form, the CDR3 reads TGCGCCAGCAGCTTGGAAGGCGGGAGGAACATTCAGTACTTC.

This clone was counted a single time. The chain is built from TRBV2 and TRBJ1-2; D possibly corresponds to TRBD1 (6 bases). The CDR3 consists of 15 residues. V dropped 4 bases and J dropped 4 bases, with 16 bases sitting between them. Per the germline V gene, CDR1 is SNHLY and CDR2 is FYNNEI. The CDR3 bases are TGTGCCAGCAGTGTGAGCCAGGGGATTGTCTATGGCTACACCTTC. It specifies CASSVSQGIVYGYTF.

The J gene is TRBJ2-7, the V gene TRBV7-8; D might be TRBD1 or TRBD2, each matching 5 bases. Trimming stripped 5 bases from V and 2 bases from J, with 19 bases between. The CDR3 length is 16 residues. Germline V gives CDR1 SGHVS, CDR2 FQNEAQ. The CDR3 DNA is TGTGCCAGCAGCCCCCTACCGGGACGGTACACCTACGAGCAGTACTTC. Its protein is CASSPLPGRYTYEQYF.

The chain links TRBV28 to TRBJ2-6; a weak D match, TRBD2 (6 bases). Germline assignment: CDR1 MDHEN and CDR2 SYDVKM. This CDR3 is built from 15 residues. V shed 2 bases and J shed 1 base, with 6 bases lying between them. The CDR3 here is CASSLGGSGANVLTF. CDR3 sequence (DNA): TGTGCCAGCAGTTTAGGAGGGTCTGGGGCCAACGTCCTGACTTTC.